The 22 T cell receptor beta chains below all came from one sample that was sequenced in a study of blood T cell repertoires in COVID-19. Libraries were prepared by immunoSEQ multiplex PCR; TCRdb keeps only in-frame clonotypes and omits some of them. The table shows around 300,000 clones, with roughly 89% occurring only once. Sequencing used peripheral blood. These receptor sequences come from a woman aged 35 to 49 who had recovered from COVID-19.

The CDR3 sequence: CASSLVLAGAMGTQYF. DNA of the CDR3: TGTGCCAGCAGCTTAGTTCTAGCGGGAGCGATGGGTACGCAGTATTTT. This chain links TRBV7-8 with TRBJ2-3, with 10 bases that match TRBD2. Germline loops: CDR1 SGHVS, CDR2 FQNEAQ. This CDR3 has 16 residues. The V gene end was trimmed by 1 base and the J gene end by 8 bases; junction bases not matched to a gene: 9.

This clone occurred a few times. This chain uses TRBV30 with TRBJ2-7; 9 bases agree with TRBD1. With V trimmed by 1 base and J by 8 bases, 6 bases remained unmatched. The CDR3 sequence is 13 residues long. Germline CDR1 reads GTSNPN; CDR2 reads SVGIG (reference sequence). CDR3 nucleotide sequence: TGTGCCTGGAGTGCGGGACAGGGACTGAAGCAGTACTTC. It encodes CAWSAGQGLKQYF.

This rearrangement joins TRBV5-1 to TRBJ2-5, with D perhaps TRBD1 (5 bases). The germline V gene encodes CDR1 SGHRS and CDR2 YFSETQ. CDR3 length equals 15 residues. V lost 4 bases, J lost 2 bases, and 15 bases lay in between. The CDR3 nucleotides are TGCGCCAGCAGCGTCCAGGGCAGTCGACAAGAGACCCAGTACTTC. It is translated as CASSVQGSRQETQYF.

This chain uses TRBV27 with TRBJ1-4, with a possible D match to TRBD1 (6 bases). Looked up from germline, CDR1 is MNHEY and CDR2 is SMNVEV (reference sequence). CDR3 length equals 15 residues. Trimming took 5 bases from V and 3 from J, leaving 13 bases between them. The chain's CDR3 is CASSRLQGANEKLFF. CDR3 DNA sequence: TGTGCCAGCAGTCGACTACAGGGAGCTAATGAAAAACTGTTTTTT.

This chain links TRBV19 with TRBJ2-7, with a weak D call TRBD1 (5 bases). Trimming pared 3 bases from V and 2 bases from J, leaving 11 bases between. Germline values: CDR1 LNHDA, CDR2 SQIVND (reference sequence). CDR3 length: 14 residues. This CDR3 reads CASSIRAGTYEQYF. The CDR3 nucleotides read TGTGCCAGTAGTATTCGCGCAGGGACCTACGAGCAGTACTTC.

This CDR3 is CASSPSGTSVNNEQFF. Here the CDR3 DNA reads TGTGCCAGCAGCCCTTCCGGGACTAGCGTTAACAATGAGCAGTTCTTC. The J gene is TRBJ2-1, the V gene TRBV4-2; 10 bases fit TRBD2. CDR1 is LGHNA and CDR2 is YNFKEQ in the germline V gene. Trimming took 4 bases from V and 5 from J; bases not matched to a gene: 8. CDR3 size: 16 residues.

This clone is a singleton in its sample. The chain carries TRBV6-5 and TRBJ2-7; tentative D call: TRBD1 (5 bases). The germline CDR1 and CDR2 sequences are MNHEY and SVGAGI. CDR3 length: 13 amino acids. Trimming took 6 bases from V and 4 from J, leaving 13 bases between them. CDR3 DNA sequence: TGTGCCAGCAGCCGCCAGGGCGTATACGAGCAGTACTTC. The encoded protein is CASSRQGVYEQYF.

Comment on this clone: The same CDR3 also results from other DNA sequences found in this sample. The chain couples TRBV30 to TRBJ2-3; TRBD2 agrees at 7 bases. After removal of 2 bases from V and 2 bases from J, the junction contained 4 bases not matched to a gene. The CDR3 consists of 14 residues. Per the germline V gene, CDR1 is GTSNPN and CDR2 is SVGIG (reference sequence). The CDR3: CAWSRGDNTDTQYF. CDR3 nucleotides: TGTGCCTGGAGTCGGGGGGATAACACAGATACGCAGTATTTT.

This clone was counted a single time. This chain connects TRBV28 to TRBJ1-3; possible D gene TRBD1, 5 bases. The V gene lost 7 bases and the J gene lost 4 bases, with 11 bases spanning the gap. The CDR3 extends over 13 amino acids. The germline gives CDR1 MDHEN, CDR2 SYDVKM. CDR3 residues: CASIPGGGNTIYF. The CDR3 region has the DNA TGTGCCAGCATACCCGGGGGAGGAAACACCATATATTTT.

The V gene is TRBV12-3 or TRBV12-4, the J gene TRBJ2-7; D is perhaps TRBD2 (6 bases). Trimming pared 4 bases from V and 4 bases from J, leaving 11 bases between. This CDR3 is built from 13 residues. CDR3 residues: CASSYGRTYEQYF. As DNA, the CDR3 is TGTGCCAGCAGTTACGGGAGAACGTACGAGCAGTACTTC.

V gene TRBV11-2 combines with J gene TRBJ2-7; 11 positions agree with TRBD2. Germline V gene lookup returns CDR1 SGHAT and CDR2 FQNNGV. The ends lost 4 bases at V and 1 base at J; junction bases unmatched: 9. The CDR3 covers 17 residues. CDR3 residues: CASSSPNSGRGSYEQYF. CDR3 bases: TGTGCCAGCAGCTCACCAAATAGCGGGAGGGGATCCTACGAGCAGTACTTC.

The chain links TRBV12-5 to TRBJ1-2; possible D gene TRBD1, 5 bases. Germline CDR1 and CDR2: LGHNT and FRNRAP. This CDR3 contains 15 residues. V shed 5 bases and J shed 4 bases, with 17 bases lying between them. The CDR3 bases are TGTGCTAGTGGTCCCGGGACTGCTGCTCCCTATGGCTACACCTTC. Its protein product is CASGPGTAAPYGYTF.

The chain uses TRBV12-3 or TRBV12-4 and TRBJ1-5; D might be TRBD1 (6 bases). This CDR3 contains 13 residues. V was shortened by 5 bases and J by 7 bases, with 12 bases between the two germline ends. The CDR3 spells CASSALGHQPQHF. In DNA, the CDR3 is TGTGCCAGCAGTGCTTTGGGACACCAGCCCCAGCATTTT.

This clone appeared a single time. The chain couples TRBV24-1 to TRBJ2-1; D remains unclear. The V and J ends lost 3 bases and 6 bases respectively, with 11 bases between them. Germline CDR1 is KGHDR and CDR2 is SFDVKD. CDR3 length: 14 residues. The CDR3 nucleotides read TGTGCCACCAGTGATACTCACGAGGCCAATGAGCAGTTCTTC. Amino acid sequence: CATSDTHEANEQFF.

The chain joins TRBV7-9 to TRBJ2-7; D might be TRBD1 (5 bases). V shed 6 bases and J shed 5 bases, with 11 bases lying between them. CDR1 SEHNR and CDR2 FQNEAQ come from the germline V gene (reference sequence). CDR3 length: 12 amino acids. The CDR3 nucleotides read TGTGCCAGCAGTTCCCAGGGTGACGAGCAGTACTTC. Protein: CASSSQGDEQYF.

This clone was detected a few times. The V and J genes are TRBV6-2 or TRBV6-3 and TRBJ2-1; TRBD2 agrees at 9 bases. CDR3 length: 13 amino acids. With V trimmed by 4 bases and J by 6 bases, 1 base remained unmatched. The V gene's germline CDR1 is MNHEY and CDR2 SVGEGT. CDR3 nucleotide sequence: TGTGCCAGCAGTTGGACTAGCGTCAATGAGCAGTTCTTC. The encoded protein is CASSWTSVNEQFF.

This chain connects TRBV2 to TRBJ1-5; a possible D gene is TRBD1 (6 bases). Trimming removed 0 bases from V and 0 bases from J, with 15 bases in between. Germline loops: CDR1 SNHLY, CDR2 FYNNEI. This CDR3 comprises 18 residues. The CDR3 DNA sequence: TGTGCCAGCAGTGAAGCGCTCCACAGGGAGATTAGCAATCAGCCCCAGCATTTT. Translating it yields CASSEALHREISNQPQHF.

V usage is TRBV5-1 and J usage is TRBJ1-1, with TRBD1 as a possible D gene (6 bases). V gave up 4 bases and J gave up 5 bases, with 18 bases separating them. CDR3 length: 15 amino acids. The V gene's germline CDR1 is SGHRS and CDR2 YFSETQ. CDR3 DNA: TGCGCCAGCAGCACCACACCAGGGGAAGGGACTGAAGCTTTCTTT. As protein: CASSTTPGEGTEAFF.

The chain couples TRBV29-1 to TRBJ2-2; TRBD2 agrees at 13 bases. CDR3 size: 17 residues. Germline-derived CDR1 and CDR2 are SQVTM and ANQGSEA. Trimming cost V 6 bases and J 3 bases; bases outside gene matches: 10. The CDR3 nucleotides are TGCAGCGTCGGACTAGCGGGAGTATTCAGGGACACCGGGGAGCTGTTTTTT. Protein product: CSVGLAGVFRDTGELFF.

This chain joins TRBV14 and TRBJ2-5; 7 nucleotides line up with TRBD2. Trimming removed 4 bases from V and 7 bases from J; junction bases left unmatched: 0. The CDR3 sequence is 11 residues long. Per the germline V gene, CDR1 is SGHDN and CDR2 is FVKESK. The CDR3 nucleotides are TGTGCCAGCAGCCCGGGGGGGACCCAGTACTTC. This encodes CASSPGGTQYF. The full variable domain, completed using reference TRBV14 and TRBJ2-5, is EAGVTQFPSHSVIEKGQTVTLRCDPISGHDNLYWYRRVMGKEIKFLLHFVKESKQDESGMPNNRFLAERTGGTYSTLKVQPAELEDSGVYFCASSPGGTQYFGPGTRLLVL.

The chain joins TRBV25-1 to TRBJ2-7; TRBD2 might be the D (5 bases). V dropped 5 bases and J dropped 0 bases, with 11 bases sitting between them. The germline V gene has CDR1 MGHDK and CDR2 SYGVNS. This CDR3 is built from 14 residues. CDR3 sequence (DNA): TGTGCCAGCAGTAAAAGCGGAGGCTCCTACGAGCAGTACTTC. Protein: CASSKSGGSYEQYF.

This chain uses TRBV28 with TRBJ2-1; D is possibly TRBD2 (5 bases). The germline CDR1 and CDR2 sequences are MDHEN and SYDVKM. The length of the CDR3 is 15 residues. V was trimmed by 5 bases and J by 4 bases, leaving 15 bases between them. Here the CDR3 reads CASSPASRGYNEQFF. CDR3 bases: TGTGCCAGCAGTCCAGCTAGCCGGGGTTACAATGAGCAGTTCTTC.